Listed here are 30 T cell receptor beta chains from one sample, sequenced in a study of blood T cells in healthy people across ages. Sample-barcoded 5' priming and a J-beta primer mix drove a second PCR of 7 to 11 cycles. TCRdb reprocessed the 5' RACE reads with MiXCR, giving one entry per CDR3 protein. This table has 850,000 to 1,100,000 distinct CDR3 sequences, around two fifths appearing once. Source material: blood. The receptors derive from a man aged 18 to 30 in good health.

CDR3 in amino acids: CASSPTFRGGGETQYF. As DNA, the CDR3 is TGTGCCAGCAGTCCGACGTTCAGGGGAGGAGGAGAGACCCAGTACTTC. The rearrangement links TRBV27 to TRBJ2-4, with D possibly being TRBD1 or TRBD2 (6 bases each). The DNA end favors TRBJ2-5, so the J call may be wrong. Germline assignment: CDR1 MNHEY and CDR2 SMNVEV (reference sequence). The CDR3 consists of 16 residues.

As concerns this clonotype: Its ends do not fully match the called genes, so a read error is possible. The J gene is TRBJ1-6, the V gene TRBV2; D is possibly TRBD1 (6 bases). The CDR3 is made up of 15 amino acids. Germline V gene sequence: CDR1 SNHLY, CDR2 FYNNEI. Here the CDR3 reads CASGSAGAYNSPLHF. The CDR3 region has the DNA TGTGCCAGCGGATCGGCAGGGGCCTACAATTCACCCCTCCACTTT.

The V and J genes are TRBV27 and TRBJ2-4; D might be TRBD2 (6 bases). Germline CDR1 is MNHEY and CDR2 is SMNVEV (reference sequence). The V end was cut by 8 bases, the J end by 8 bases, with 19 bases between. The CDR3 length is 14 residues. The CDR3 DNA reads as TGTGCCAGCTCCAGAGGCGGCCCGGGGGACATTCAGTACTTC. This encodes CASSRGGPGDIQYF.

This chain links TRBV11-2 with TRBJ2-2; 10 nucleotides align to TRBD1. The CDR3 contains 15 residues. In germline, CDR1 is SGHAT, CDR2 FQNNGV. Trimming took 6 bases from V and 6 from J; bases not matched to a gene: 7. DNA of the CDR3: TGTGCCAGCAGACGGACAGGGGGAAGCGCCGGGGAGCTGTTTTTT. Its translation is CASRRTGGSAGELFF.

The rearrangement uses TRBV29-1 and TRBJ2-7; 8 bases agree with TRBD1. The better agreement between TRBJ2-5 and the DNA end casts doubt on the J call. Germline V gives CDR1 SQVTM, CDR2 ANQGSEA. The CDR3 is 13 amino acids. CDR3 sequence (DNA): TGCAGCGGGGGACAGGTCAGTCGAGAGACCCAGTACTTC. Translated, it gives CSGGQVSRETQYF.

CDR3 nucleotide sequence: TGTGCCAGCAGCCCGACTAGCGGGAGCGGAAATGAGCAGTTCTTC. Translation: CASSPTSGSGNEQFF. V and J are TRBV11-2 and TRBJ2-1, with TRBD2 matching 12 bases. The CDR3 runs 15 residues. The V gene end was trimmed by 5 bases and the J gene end by 7 bases; junction bases not matched to a gene: 6. Germline assignment: CDR1 SGHAT and CDR2 FQNNGV.

This clonotype was found once. The rearrangement uses TRBV14 and TRBJ1-2, with no clear D. V was pared by 4 bases and J by 6 bases, with 15 bases between. Germline-derived CDR1 and CDR2 are SGHDN and FVKESK. This CDR3 is 14 amino acids long. The CDR3 nucleotides are TGTGCCAGCAGCCCGGGCCCCGCGAGAAATGGCTACACCTTC. It yields the protein CASSPGPARNGYTF.

The chain recombines TRBV29-1 with TRBJ2-2; a weak D match, TRBD1 (5 bases). The V and J ends lost 6 bases and 1 base respectively, with 9 bases between them. Germline V gene lookup returns CDR1 SQVTM and CDR2 ANQGSEA. The CDR3 consists of 13 residues. CDR3 sequence reads: CSVGDMNTGELFF. The CDR3 region has the DNA TGCAGCGTAGGGGATATGAACACCGGGGAGCTGTTTTTT.

The CDR3, as DNA: TGTGCCACCAGTGCAGGGGCGAAATATGGCTACACCTTC. It translates to CATSAGAKYGYTF. This chain links TRBV24-1 with TRBJ1-2; tentative D call: TRBD1 (6 bases). Looked up from germline, CDR1 is KGHDR and CDR2 is SFDVKD. V was cut by 5 bases and J by 5 bases, with 11 bases left in between. The CDR3 has 13 residues.

The rearrangement links TRBV7-6 to TRBJ2-1, with TRBD2 as a possible D gene (6 bases). TRBJ2-7 matches the DNA end more closely, so the J call is doubtful. CDR1 is SGHVS, CDR2 FNYEAQ, per germline. The CDR3 loop spans 17 amino acids. The CDR3 region has the DNA TGTGCCAGCAGCTTACTCGGGGGAAAGAGCTCCTACAATGAGCAGTACTTC. Translation: CASSLLGGKSSYNEQYF.

This clonotype was seen a handful of times. V gene TRBV12-3 or TRBV12-4 combines with J gene TRBJ2-5; D possibly matches TRBD1 or TRBD2 (5 bases each). TRBJ2-7 explains the end of the DNA better; the J call may be wrong. This CDR3 contains 13 residues. The CDR3 protein is CASSTSGANEQYF. The CDR3 bases are TGTGCCAGCAGTACCTCCGGGGCGAACGAGCAGTACTTC.

This clonotype was recorded a few times. The chain uses TRBV5-1 and TRBJ2-1; D may match TRBD1 or TRBD2 (5 bases each). There are 14 residues in the CDR3. The germline gives CDR1 SGHRS, CDR2 YFSETQ. The V end was cut by 4 bases, the J end by 6 bases, with 14 bases between. DNA for the CDR3: TGCGCCAGCAGCCCCCGGGACGGAGCCAATGAGCAGTTCTTC. This translates into CASSPRDGANEQFF.

The chain is built from TRBV10-3 and TRBJ1-1; weak D call: TRBD1 (5 bases). The germline V and J ends were trimmed by 6 bases and 1 base, with 18 bases remaining between them. The CDR3 consists of 16 residues. Germline V gene data show CDR1 as ENHRY and CDR2 as SYGVKD. The CDR3 nucleotides are TGTGCCATCAGCGGGGTCACGGGACGGGGGAACACTGAAGCTTTCTTT. This sequence encodes CAISGVTGRGNTEAFF.

The sample holds one count of this clonotype. The chain couples TRBV6-2 or TRBV6-3 to TRBJ2-5; D is unresolved. Judging by the DNA end, TRBJ2-7 fits better; the J call may be wrong. Germline CDR1 and CDR2: MNHEY and SVGEGT. The CDR3 runs 12 residues. DNA of the CDR3: TGTGCCAGCGGGTTTGAAGGATACGAGCAGTACTTC. This gives the protein CASGFEGYEQYF.

The V and J genes are TRBV7-9 and TRBJ1-1, with TRBD1 as a possible D gene (6 bases). Germline CDR1 is SEHNR and CDR2 is FQNEAQ (reference sequence). This CDR3 is 13 amino acids long. Trimming removed 2 bases at V and 7 bases at J, with 11 bases between. The CDR3 DNA reads as TGTGCCAGCAGCTTAAAGACAGGACTTGAAGCTTTCTTT. Its translation: CASSLKTGLEAFF.

The chain recombines TRBV27 with TRBJ1-1; D remains unclear. This CDR3 region has 14 residues. Germline V gene data show CDR1 as MNHEY and CDR2 as SMNVEV (reference sequence). Between the trimmed V and J ends, which lost 3 bases and 0 bases, there was a span of 8 bases. The CDR3 protein is CASSLTSMNTEAFF. CDR3 sequence (DNA): TGTGCCAGCAGTTTGACCAGTATGAACACTGAAGCTTTCTTT.

The chain uses TRBV21-1 and TRBJ1-2. TRBV21-1 is a known pseudogene. The CDR3 consists of 17 residues. As DNA, the CDR3 is TGTGCCAGCAGCTCCCGCCTAGAAGTCGGGTGTTTTCGTGGCTACACCTTC. This gives the protein CASSSRLEVGCFRGYTF.

The V gene is TRBV6-5, the J gene TRBJ1-4, with 9 bases aligning to TRBD1. Germline V gene lookup returns CDR1 MNHEY and CDR2 SVGAGI. This CDR3 is 15 amino acids long. Unmatched junction bases numbered 6, after V lost 2 bases and J lost 8 bases. In DNA form, the CDR3 reads TGTGCCAGCAGTTACAGCGGGGACAGGGTGGAAAAACTGTTTTTT. As protein: CASSYSGDRVEKLFF.

This clonotype has a handful of counts. Just one base apart from a much larger clone, this may be a read error. V usage is TRBV9 and J usage is TRBJ2-1, with TRBD2 as a possible D gene (5 bases). The tail of the sequence fits TRBJ2-7 better, so the J call may be wrong. The CDR3 has 15 amino acids. Germline-derived CDR1 and CDR2 are SGDLS and YYNGEE. CDR3 amino acids: CASSVLGSSYNEQYF. CDR3 nucleotides: TGTGCCAGCAGCGTATTGGGGAGCTCCTACAATGAGCAGTACTTC.

Only a few counts were recorded for this clonotype. The chain recombines TRBV20-1 with TRBJ2-4; TRBD1 aligns across 7 bases. The CDR3 totals 13 residues. Germline loops: CDR1 DFQATT, CDR2 SNEGSKA (reference sequence). V trimming: 6 bases; J trimming: 4 bases; junction bases outside the gene matches: 6. The CDR3 sequence: CSATDRVKNIQYF. The CDR3 DNA sequence: TGCAGTGCCACTGACAGGGTTAAAAACATTCAGTACTTC.

The chain uses TRBV20-1 and TRBJ1-6, with D perhaps matching TRBD1 (5 bases). The CDR3 contains 17 residues. Germline V gene lookup returns CDR1 DFQATT and CDR2 SNEGSKA (reference sequence). Trimming stripped 0 bases from V and 5 bases from J, with 17 bases between. The CDR3 DNA is TGCAGTGCTAGAGATACCAGGGTGGTATCGCATAATTCACCCCTCCACTTT. Translating it yields CSARDTRVVSHNSPLHF.

This clonotype was seen once. The J gene is TRBJ2-1, the V gene TRBV15; tentatively, D is TRBD1 or TRBD2 (6 bases each). V was clipped by 0 bases and J by 5 bases, with 11 bases between them. Per germline, CDR1 LNHNV and CDR2 YYDKDF (reference sequence). The length of the CDR3 is 15 residues. The chain's CDR3 is CATSRDRGPNNEQFF. In DNA form, the CDR3 reads TGTGCCACCAGCAGAGATCGGGGGCCCAACAATGAGCAGTTCTTC.

On this clonotype itself: Sequence at one end of the junction differs from germline and may be a read error. The chain is built from TRBV5-1 and TRBJ1-1; D is unresolved. This CDR3 is built from 14 residues. Germline-derived CDR1 and CDR2 are SGHRS and YFSETQ. This CDR3 is CTSSLGGMNTEAFF. The CDR3 nucleotides read TGCACCAGCAGCTTGGGCGGGATGAACACTGAAGCTTTCTTT.

DNA of the CDR3: TGTGCCAGCGGCAGTACGAAACTGTTTTTT. This translates into CASGSTKLFF. The chain uses TRBV25-1 and TRBJ1-4; D is ambiguous. The ends were cut back, 8 bases at V and 11 bases at J, with 9 bases in the middle. This CDR3 has 10 residues. CDR1 and CDR2 (germline): MGHDK, SYGVNS.

A note on this clonotype: A read error may explain this, as a much larger clone is one base away. The rearrangement uses TRBV20-1 and TRBJ2-3; 7 bases line up with TRBD1. This CDR3 has 15 residues. CDR1 and CDR2 (germline): DFQATT, SNEGSKA (reference sequence). The V segment lost 5 bases and the J segment 5 bases; nucleotides outside the gene matches: 13. CDR3 amino acids: CSAFLLDRAVDTQYF. The CDR3 nucleotides read TGCAGTGCTTTTCTTTTAGACAGGGCAGTAGATACGCAGTATTTT.

The genes are TRBV12-3 or TRBV12-4 and TRBJ1-1; tentative D call: TRBD1 (6 bases). Trimming pared 5 bases from V and 4 bases from J, leaving 17 bases between. The CDR3 spans 15 residues. The CDR3: CASSGPDSSITEAFF. The CDR3 DNA sequence: TGTGCCAGCAGTGGGCCGGACAGCTCAATCACTGAAGCTTTCTTT.

The chain combines TRBV18 with TRBJ1-2; D perhaps matches TRBD1 (5 bases). V gave up 1 base and J gave up 5 bases, with 20 bases separating them. CDR1 KGHSH and CDR2 LQKENI come from the germline V gene. The CDR3 runs to 17 residues. The CDR3 region is CASSPQGTAGLGYGYTF. The CDR3, as DNA: TGTGCCAGCTCACCACAGGGGACGGCAGGACTGGGTTATGGCTACACCTTC.

In its sample, this clonotype was seen a few times. This sequence joins TRBV7-2 and TRBJ2-5; possible D gene TRBD1, 6 bases. Germline V gene data show CDR1 as SGHTA and CDR2 as FQGNSA. The ends were cut back, 1 base at V and 6 bases at J, with 15 bases in the middle. The CDR3 has 15 amino acids. CDR3 in DNA: TGTGCCAGCAGCTTAGATGGTGGGGGCACTAAGACCCAGTACTTC. Encoded protein: CASSLDGGGTKTQYF.

V usage is TRBV12-3 or TRBV12-4 and J usage is TRBJ1-1; 7 bases fit TRBD1. V trimming: 6 bases; J trimming: 1 base; junction bases outside the gene matches: 14. The CDR3 contains 17 residues. The CDR3 region is CASSPLSGQSPNTEAFF. The CDR3 DNA reads as TGTGCCAGCAGCCCCCTTTCGGGACAGTCTCCGAACACTGAAGCTTTCTTT.

The chain joins TRBV2 to TRBJ2-2, with D unresolved. The CDR3 totals 15 residues. The ends were cut back, 4 bases at V and 2 bases at J, with 11 bases in the middle. Germline CDR1 reads SNHLY; CDR2 reads FYNNEI. CDR3 bases: TGTGCCAGCAGTGTGGCGACACCTAACACCGGGGAGCTGTTTTTT. Translating it yields CASSVATPNTGELFF. Filled out from reference TRBV2 and TRBJ2-2, the complete variable domain reads EPEVTQTPSHQVTQMGQEVILRCVPISNHLYFYWYRQILGQKVEFLVSFYNNEISEKSEIFDDQFSVERPDGSNFTLKIRSTKLEDSAMYFCASSVATPNTGELFFGEGSRLTVL.